The 3 T cell receptor beta chains presented below share a single source sample, sequenced in a study of blood T cell repertoires in COVID-19. Using immunoSEQ multiplex PCR, the repertoire was profiled, and TCRdb retains in-frame clones only, with some absent. The table has almost 250,000 clones, 86% seen once. Sequencing used peripheral blood. These TCRs come from a woman at least 80 years old with COVID-19, enrolled during active disease.

The chain recombines TRBV19 with TRBJ1-4, with D uncertain. Trimming pared 0 bases from V and 11 bases from J, leaving 7 bases between. The CDR3 totals 12 residues. Germline V gives CDR1 LNHDA, CDR2 SQIVND (reference sequence). The CDR3 DNA follows: TGTGCCAGTAGTATAGATAACCGGAAACTGTTTTTT. Translation: CASSIDNRKLFF.

This clone appeared once. The rearrangement joins TRBV6-2 or TRBV6-3 to TRBJ1-6; D is perhaps TRBD1 (5 bases). V shed 6 bases and J shed 5 bases, with 14 bases lying between them. Germline V gives CDR1 MNHEY, CDR2 SVGEGT. The CDR3 totals 15 residues. For the CDR3, the DNA is TGTGCCAGCAGCGCGCGCCGGACAAATAATTCACCCCTCCACTTT. As protein: CASSARRTNNSPLHF.

In DNA form, the CDR3 reads TGTGCCAGCGGGACAGCTTACAATGAGCAGTTCTTC. Protein product: CASGTAYNEQFF. The V gene is TRBV6-5, the J gene TRBJ2-1; TRBD1 agrees at 7 bases. Unmatched junction bases numbered 2, after V lost 8 bases and J lost 4 bases. Germline assignment: CDR1 MNHEY and CDR2 SVGAGI. CDR3 size: 12 residues.